This T cell receptor beta chain was found in a study of blood T cell repertoires in COVID-19. This table comes from immunoSEQ multiplex PCR, and its TCRdb copy is limited to in-frame clones, with some not included. In the table there are over 50,000 clones, 75% to 90% of which are singletons. This CDR3 is built from 12 residues. Trimming shortened V by 0 bases and J by 8 bases, and 6 bases separated the two germline ends. Germline CDR1 and CDR2: SGHRS and YFSETQ. The sample comprised peripheral blood. The chain combines TRBV5-1 with TRBJ2-1; D is uncertain. The clonotype was recovered from a human donor in a cohort sampled during active COVID-19. The CDR3 sequence: CASSLDRDEQFF. CDR3 bases: TGCGCCAGCAGCTTGGACCGGGATGAGCAGTTCTTC.